This T cell receptor beta chain originates from a study of T cell repertoires in cytomegalovirus infection. Looking at the study overall: Indications came from public TCR beta signatures; they pointed to CMV infection and to a matching HLA type.

TCRdb reprocessed the reads with MiXCR, giving one entry per CDR3 protein. The sample has roughly 230,000 distinct CDR3 sequences; 9% to 15% are singletons. V was trimmed by 3 bases and J by 6 bases, leaving 9 bases between them. Germline assignment: CDR1 MDHEN and CDR2 SYDVKM. The CDR3 has 13 residues. Worth noting for this clonotype: Its target is not known.

General study results and limits: HLA-C-restricted CMV clonotypes gave the most frequent clonotype in two of eight donors.

The sequence was obtained from a human donor in good health (CMV status not recorded). Some clones in this sample may be carry-over from other donors' samples. The chain joins TRBV28 to TRBJ2-4; D call uncertain. The sequenced material came from PBMCs. CDR3 residues: CASSFGWGNIQYF. CDR3 in DNA: TGTGCCAGCAGTTTCGGGTGGGGAAACATTCAGTACTTC.